Detailed here is one T cell receptor (beta chain). This entry comes from a study of blood T cell repertoires in COVID-19. Profiling relied on immunoSEQ multiplex PCR, and the TCRdb table lists in-frame clones only, not all of them. The sample records about 150,000 clones, approximately 84% being singletons. The clonotype comes from a man in his sixties or seventies with acute or convalescent COVID-19. Specimen: peripheral blood.

The CDR3 bases are TGTGCCAGCAGCCGCGACAGGGATCAGCCCCAGCATTTT. Its translation is CASSRDRDQPQHF. This chain uses TRBV12-3 or TRBV12-4 with TRBJ1-5; 7 bases are shared with TRBD1. V lost 6 bases and J lost 5; bases outside the gene matches: 4. This CDR3 spans 13 amino acids.